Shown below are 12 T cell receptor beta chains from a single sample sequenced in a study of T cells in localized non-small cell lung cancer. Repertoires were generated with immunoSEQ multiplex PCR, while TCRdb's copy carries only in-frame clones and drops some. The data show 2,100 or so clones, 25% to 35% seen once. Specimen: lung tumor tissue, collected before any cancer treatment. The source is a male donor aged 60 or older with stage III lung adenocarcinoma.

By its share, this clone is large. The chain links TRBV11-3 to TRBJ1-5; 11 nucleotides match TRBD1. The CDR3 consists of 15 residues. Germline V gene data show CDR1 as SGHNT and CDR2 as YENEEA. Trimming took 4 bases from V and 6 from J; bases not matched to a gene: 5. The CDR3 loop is CASSWGQGVGQPQHF. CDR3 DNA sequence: TGTGCCAGCAGCTGGGGACAGGGGGTCGGTCAGCCCCAGCATTTT. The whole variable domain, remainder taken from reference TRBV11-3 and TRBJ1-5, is EAGVVQSPRYKIIEKKQPVAFWCNPISGHNTLYWYLQNLGQGPELLIRYENEEAVDDSQLPKDRFSAERLKGVDSTLKIQPAELGDSAVYLCASSWGQGVGQPQHFGDGTRLSIL.

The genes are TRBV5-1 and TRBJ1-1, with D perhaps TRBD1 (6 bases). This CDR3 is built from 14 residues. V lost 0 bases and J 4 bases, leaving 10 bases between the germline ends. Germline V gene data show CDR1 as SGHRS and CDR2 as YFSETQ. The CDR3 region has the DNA TGCGCCAGCAGCTTGGCTGGGGGCGGCACTGAAGCTTTCTTT. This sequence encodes CASSLAGGGTEAFF.

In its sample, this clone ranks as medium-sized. Here the CDR3 reads CASSRTSGGATDTQYF. The CDR3 nucleotides read TGTGCCAGCAGCCGAACTAGCGGGGGGGCCACAGATACGCAGTATTTT. This chain joins TRBV11-3 and TRBJ2-3, with 13 bases lining up with TRBD2. The CDR3 totals 16 residues. Germline loops: CDR1 SGHNT, CDR2 YENEEA. Losses at the gene ends were 5 bases for V and 2 bases for J; bases not matched to a gene: 4.

The CDR3 protein is CASSFGLADSYNEQFF. CDR3 in DNA: TGCGCCAGCAGCTTCGGACTAGCGGATTCCTACAATGAGCAGTTCTTC. The rearrangement joins TRBV5-1 to TRBJ2-1; TRBD2 matches at 10 bases. V shed 2 bases and J 1 base; nucleotides not matched to a gene: 3. The CDR3 has 16 amino acids. Germline V gives CDR1 SGHRS, CDR2 YFSETQ. Supplemented by reference TRBV5-1 and TRBJ2-1, the full variable domain reads KAGVTQTPRYLIKTRGQQVTLSCSPISGHRSVSWYQQTPGQGLQFLFEYFSETQRNKGNFPGRFSGRQFSNSRSEMNVSTLELGDSALYLCASSFGLADSYNEQFFGPGTRLTVL.

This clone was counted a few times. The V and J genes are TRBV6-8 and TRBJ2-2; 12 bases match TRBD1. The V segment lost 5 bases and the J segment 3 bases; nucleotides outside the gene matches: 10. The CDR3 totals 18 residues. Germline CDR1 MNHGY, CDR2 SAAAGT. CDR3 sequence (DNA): TGTGCCAGCAGTGCACGGGGACAGGGGGCTACGGACACCGGGGAGCTGTTTTTT. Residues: CASSARGQGATDTGELFF.

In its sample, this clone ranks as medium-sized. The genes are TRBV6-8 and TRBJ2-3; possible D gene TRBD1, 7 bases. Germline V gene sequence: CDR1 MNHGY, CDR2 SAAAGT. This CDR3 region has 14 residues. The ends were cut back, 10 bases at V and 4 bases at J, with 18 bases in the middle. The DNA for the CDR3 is TGTGCCACCAACAGGGGAGGAGACCCAGATACGCAGTATTTT. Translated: CATNRGGDPDTQYF.

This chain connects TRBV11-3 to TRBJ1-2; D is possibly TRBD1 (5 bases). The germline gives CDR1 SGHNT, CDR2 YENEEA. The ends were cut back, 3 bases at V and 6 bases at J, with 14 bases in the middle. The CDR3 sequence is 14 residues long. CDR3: CASSLADPGNGYTF. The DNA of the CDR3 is TGTGCCAGCAGCTTGGCAGATCCAGGGAATGGCTACACCTTC.

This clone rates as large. The chain's CDR3 is CASGPPGGSTNEKLFF. The CDR3 region has the DNA TGTGCTAGTGGTCCTCCCGGCGGATCAACTAATGAAAAACTGTTTTTT. This chain links TRBV12-5 with TRBJ1-4, with D hard to call. Trimming took 5 bases from V and 0 from J, leaving 13 bases between them. The V gene's germline CDR1 is LGHNT and CDR2 FRNRAP. This CDR3 spans 16 amino acids.

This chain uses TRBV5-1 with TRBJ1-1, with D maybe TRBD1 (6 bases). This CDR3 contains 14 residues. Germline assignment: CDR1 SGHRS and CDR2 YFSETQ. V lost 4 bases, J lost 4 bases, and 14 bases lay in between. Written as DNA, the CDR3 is TGCGCCAGCAGCCAACAGGGTAGGGGCACTGAAGCTTTCTTT. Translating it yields CASSQQGRGTEAFF.

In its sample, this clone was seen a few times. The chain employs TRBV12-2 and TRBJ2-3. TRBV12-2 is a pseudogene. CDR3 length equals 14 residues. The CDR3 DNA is TGTGCCAGTTCTGTGGGGGAGACCACAGATACGCAGTATTTT. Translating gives CASSVGETTDTQYF.

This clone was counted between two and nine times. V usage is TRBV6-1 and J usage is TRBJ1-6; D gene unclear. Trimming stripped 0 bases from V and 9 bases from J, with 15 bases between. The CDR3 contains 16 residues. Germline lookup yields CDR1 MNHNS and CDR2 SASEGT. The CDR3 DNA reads TGTGCCAGCAGTGAAGCCGGGCCTACGAAGGGTTCACCCCTCCACTTT. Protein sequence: CASSEAGPTKGSPLHF.

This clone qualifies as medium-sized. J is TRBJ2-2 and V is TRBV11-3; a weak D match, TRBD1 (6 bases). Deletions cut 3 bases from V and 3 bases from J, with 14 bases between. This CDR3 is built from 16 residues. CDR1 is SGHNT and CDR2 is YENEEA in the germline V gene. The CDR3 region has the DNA TGTGCCAGCAGCTTGGTAGCAGGGGTTTACACCGGGGAGCTGTTTTTT. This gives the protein CASSLVAGVYTGELFF.